Listed here is a single T cell receptor beta chain. Its specific antigen is unknown. One base away there is no much larger clone; base qualities are not given. This specimen belongs to a study of blood T cells in healthy people across ages (dated by TCRdb to between 2015 and 2016). About the full investigation: In model experiments, roughly one uniquely barcoded TCR beta cDNA molecule per two T cells was captured by template switching. To track age-related changes in TCR beta repertoire diversity, the study relied on deep sequencing normalized with unique cDNA molecular identifiers. The study analyzed two additional independent replicas of 1 million unique cDNA reads from the same blood draw for two donors, one aged 18 to 30 and one aged 80 or older. Four age groups were formed from the donors: young (average roughly 15 years), middle-aged (just under 40), aged (about 68) and long-lived (about 80). To avoid experimental bias, donors of different ages were spread randomly across the sequencing lanes. Points the paper makes about the study in general: Because the CMV infection status of the donors was unknown, age-related changes in expanded clonotypes may potentially have been confounded. Total diversity estimates from one million sequenced T cells were considered lower bounds and underestimates. A strong correlation was found between observed TCR beta diversity and the percentage of naive T cells measured by flow cytometry. As age increased, observed TCR beta diversity per million T cells dropped in a roughly linear way, and a significant reduction was already evident by age about 40. Compared with the aged group, the long-lived group had more naive CD4+ T cells, fewer expanded clones and increased TCR diversity, a pattern suggesting age selection. Bulk unsorted PBMC profiling prevented conclusive comparison of naive and antigen-experienced compartments.

Spanning cysteine to phenylalanine, the CDR3 consists of 20 amino acids. The only DNA kept is the CDR3, 60 bases in frame from the first base. From the germline V gene (reference sequence), CDR1 is LGHDT and CDR2 is YNNKEL. The germline V end is reduced by 4 bases and the J end by 4 bases; junction bases left unmatched: 18. Library construction relied on 5' RACE. Sequencing was performed on an Illumina HiSeq 2500. A second roughly 6 to 12 cycle PCR used a sample-barcoded 5' primer and a J-beta primer mix. A template-switch 5' adaptor carrying 12 random nucleotides introduced a unique molecular identifier onto each TCR beta cDNA molecule. Each sample yielded at least 2.5 million CDR3-containing paired-end reads. First-strand cDNA was synthesized from all RNA with the Mint cDNA synthesis kit, primed by a TRBC-specific oligonucleotide. Following uracil-DNA glycosylase treatment, all cDNA underwent a first 18-cycle PCR with the universal primers M1SS and BC2_uni_R. For the original study's pipeline: For normalization, 1 million high-quality reads were randomly selected from each sample, with every read carrying a distinct molecular identifier. Reads sharing molecular identifiers were discarded rather than binned into consensus sequences. MiTCR, with a Q25 quality threshold and the strictest error-elimination algorithm, was used for CDR3 identification, clonotype clustering and error correction. Lower-bound total TCR beta diversity was estimated with a nonparametric unseen species model using Euler transformation. TCRdb cleaned the public reads at Q25 with fastp, built clones with MiXCR and kept in-frame beta chains. Rows merge per CDR3 protein into single entries with the most common DNA and genes. These V and J calls originate from TCRdb's pipeline instead of the authors' own analysis. The sample data list about 1.1 million distinct CDR3 sequences, and more than 30% of these were observed just once. The ten largest clones add up to under 15% of the sample.

Donors were around 37 systemically healthy Caucasian individuals from Russia aged roughly 6 to 95 years. Each donor gave ten milliliters of peripheral blood, drawn into EDTA-treated Vacutainer tubes. Ficoll-Paque density-gradient centrifugation was used to isolate PBMCs, with at least 6.5 million per sample. Total RNA, at least 6 micrograms per sample, was extracted from PBMCs with Trizol reagent. The percentages of naive CD45RAhigh/CD27high T cells were determined by flow cytometry on a PBMC aliquot from every donor. The sample comprised blood. This sequence uses TRBV3-1 and TRBJ2-3, and 12 junction bases match TRBD1. The TCR comes from a man aged 18 to 30 in good health. The sequence in DNA is TGTGCCAGCAGCCCAATGGGACAGGGGGCATGGTTGAGAGGCGCAGATACGCAGTATTTT. Its translation reads: CASSPMGQGAWLRGADTQYF.